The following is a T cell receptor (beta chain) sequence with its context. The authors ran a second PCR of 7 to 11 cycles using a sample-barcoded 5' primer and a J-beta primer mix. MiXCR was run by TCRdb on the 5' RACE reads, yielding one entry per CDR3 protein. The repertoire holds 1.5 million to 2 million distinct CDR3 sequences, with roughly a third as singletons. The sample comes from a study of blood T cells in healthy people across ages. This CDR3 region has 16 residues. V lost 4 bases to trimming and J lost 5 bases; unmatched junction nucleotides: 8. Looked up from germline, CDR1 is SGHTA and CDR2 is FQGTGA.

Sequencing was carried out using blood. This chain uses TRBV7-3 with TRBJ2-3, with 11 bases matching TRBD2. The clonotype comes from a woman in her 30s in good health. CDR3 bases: TGTGCCAGCAGCTCCACTAGCGGGAGAGGGATAGATACGCAGTATTTT. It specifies CASSSTSGRGIDTQYF. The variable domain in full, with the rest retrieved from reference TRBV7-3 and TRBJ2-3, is GAGVSQTPSNKVTEKGKYVELRCDPISGHTALYWYRQSLGQGPEFLIYFQGTGAADDSGLPNDRFFAVRPEGSVSTLKIQRTERGDSAVYLCASSSTSGRGIDTQYFGPGTRLTVL.